Reported below is one T cell receptor (beta chain). Its specificity is not known. These data are taken from a study of early T cells in non-severe SARS-CoV-2 infection. Study details: Sequencing used unsorted whole-blood bulk RNA, so chains lack pairing. Findings and caveats of the study: Clonotype matching in VDJdb favored anti-spike CD8 responses and did not capture private and CD4 specificities.

The TCR library protocol attached unique molecular identifiers to the individual cDNA molecules. Via MiXCR, TCRdb re-called the 5' RACE reads, giving one row per CDR3 protein. The sample records some 82,000 distinct CDR3 sequences, about 12% being singletons. The CDR3 runs 13 residues. Germline lookup yields CDR1 DFQATT and CDR2 SNEGSKA (reference sequence). V lost 6 bases and J 4 bases, leaving 13 bases between the germline ends. The clonotype comes from an adult who was a healthcare worker with PCR-confirmed SARS-CoV-2 infection or an uninfected control (not recorded which). The V call is TRBV20-1, the J call TRBJ2-1; either TRBD1 or TRBD2 may fit D (5 bases each). Sample: whole blood. CDR3 sequence: CSAGTDTYNEQFF. Here the CDR3 DNA reads TGCAGTGCAGGGACGGACACTTACAATGAGCAGTTCTTC.